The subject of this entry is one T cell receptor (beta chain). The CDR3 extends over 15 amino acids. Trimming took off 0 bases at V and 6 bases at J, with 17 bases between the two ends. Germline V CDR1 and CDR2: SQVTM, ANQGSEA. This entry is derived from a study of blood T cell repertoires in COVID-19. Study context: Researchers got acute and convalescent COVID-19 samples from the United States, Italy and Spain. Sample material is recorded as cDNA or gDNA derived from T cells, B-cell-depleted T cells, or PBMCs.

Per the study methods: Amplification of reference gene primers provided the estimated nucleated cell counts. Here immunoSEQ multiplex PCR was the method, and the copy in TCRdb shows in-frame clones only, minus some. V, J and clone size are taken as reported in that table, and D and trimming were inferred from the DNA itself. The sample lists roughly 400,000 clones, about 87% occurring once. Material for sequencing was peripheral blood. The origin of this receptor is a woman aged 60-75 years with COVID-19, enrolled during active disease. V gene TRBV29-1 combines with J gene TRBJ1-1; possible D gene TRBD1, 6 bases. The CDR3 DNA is TGCAGCGTTGAAGATAGAAGGGGGGGATCGGCTGAAGCTTTCTTT. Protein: CSVEDRRGGSAEAFF.